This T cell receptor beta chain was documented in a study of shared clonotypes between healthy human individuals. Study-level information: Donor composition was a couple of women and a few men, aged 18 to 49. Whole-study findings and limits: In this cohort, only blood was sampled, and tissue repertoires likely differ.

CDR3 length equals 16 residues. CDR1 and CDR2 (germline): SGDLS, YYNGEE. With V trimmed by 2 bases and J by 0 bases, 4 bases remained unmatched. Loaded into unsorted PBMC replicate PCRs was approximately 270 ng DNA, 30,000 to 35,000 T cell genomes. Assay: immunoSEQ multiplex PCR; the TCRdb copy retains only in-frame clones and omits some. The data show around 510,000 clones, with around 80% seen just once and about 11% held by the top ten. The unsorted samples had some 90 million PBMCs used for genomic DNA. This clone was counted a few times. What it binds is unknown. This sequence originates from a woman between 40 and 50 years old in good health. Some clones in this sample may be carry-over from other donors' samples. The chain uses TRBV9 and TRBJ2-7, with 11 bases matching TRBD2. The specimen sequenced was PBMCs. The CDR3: CASSVAGTSGSYEQYF. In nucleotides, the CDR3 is TGTGCCAGCAGCGTTGCCGGGACTAGCGGCTCCTACGAGCAGTACTTC.